These 30 T cell receptor beta chains were sequenced from one sample in a study of cytotoxic CD8 clonotypes in ibrutinib-treated CLL. Some clones are missing from TCRdb's copy, which holds only in-frame ones; the method was immunoSEQ multiplex PCR. Found here are around 30,000 clones, about 62% of them singletons; the top ten hold 12% to 15%. Material: PBMCs, obtained before ibrutinib treatment. The receptors were sampled from a human donor with chronic lymphocytic leukemia.

The V and J genes are TRBV11-2 and TRBJ2-3; perhaps TRBD2 as D (6 bases). The V and J ends lost 3 bases and 4 bases respectively, with 8 bases between them. CDR3 length equals 13 residues. Germline V gene sequence: CDR1 SGHAT, CDR2 FQNNGV. DNA of the CDR3: TGTGCCAGCAGCTTTTCGGGGGCAGATACGCAGTATTTT. This encodes CASSFSGADTQYF.

The J gene is TRBJ2-1, the V gene TRBV6-5; no definite D call. CDR3 length: 12 amino acids. Germline values: CDR1 MNHEY, CDR2 SVGAGI. V was trimmed by 7 bases and J by 5 bases, leaving 9 bases between them. CDR3 sequence (DNA): TGTGCCAGCACGTCCCGGGACAATGAGCAGTTCTTC. Protein sequence: CASTSRDNEQFF.

The V call is TRBV30, the J call TRBJ2-7; 8 nucleotides match TRBD2. From germline, CDR1 is GTSNPN and CDR2 SVGIG (reference sequence). The CDR3 covers 15 residues. Trimming removed 2 bases from V and 2 bases from J; junction bases left unmatched: 8. The CDR3 region is CAWSPPGGAPYEQYF. CDR3 DNA: TGTGCCTGGAGTCCCCCCGGGGGGGCTCCCTACGAGCAGTACTTC.

The rearrangement links TRBV19 to TRBJ2-7, with D possibly TRBD2 on 5 matching bases. Trimming removed 4 bases at V and 5 bases at J, with 15 bases between. The V gene's germline CDR1 is LNHDA and CDR2 SQIVND (reference sequence). The CDR3 sequence is 14 residues long. In DNA, the CDR3 is TGTGCCAGTAGTACCACTAGTCTCAAGGACGAGCAGTACTTC. Translation gives CASSTTSLKDEQYF.

In its sample, this clone was seen a few times. V usage is TRBV11-3 and J usage is TRBJ2-1, with 9 bases identical to TRBD2. The CDR3 runs to 14 residues. J gave up 5 bases and V 3 bases, and 2 bases lay outside the gene matches. Germline V lookup: CDR1 SGHNT, CDR2 YENEEA. The CDR3, as DNA: TGTGCCAGCAGCTTCGGCGGGGGGGACAATGAGCAGTTCTTC. Protein product: CASSFGGGDNEQFF.

The chain has TRBV27 and TRBJ2-1, with 8 bases matching TRBD2. This CDR3 has 14 residues. Germline CDR1 is MNHEY and CDR2 is SMNVEV (reference sequence). With V trimmed by 7 bases and J by 6 bases, 8 bases remained unmatched. CDR3 protein: CASTSGGPGNEQFF. Here the CDR3 DNA reads TGTGCCAGCACCTCGGGGGGGCCAGGCAATGAGCAGTTCTTC.

The chain has TRBV6-1 and TRBJ1-1; no reliable D call. Per the germline V gene, CDR1 is MNHNS and CDR2 is SASEGT. V was clipped by 7 bases and J by 0 bases, with 9 bases between them. The CDR3 consists of 13 residues. CDR3 nucleotide sequence: TGTGCCAGCAATGCGGATATGAACACTGAAGCTTTCTTT. It specifies CASNADMNTEAFF.

The chain carries TRBV6-5 and TRBJ2-7; D is perhaps TRBD2 (6 bases). The CDR3 contains 13 residues. The germline gives CDR1 MNHEY, CDR2 SVGAGI. V was clipped by 2 bases and J by 11 bases, with 16 bases between them. The CDR3 DNA follows: TGTGCCAGCAGTTACGTCGGGACTTCACTGGAGTACTTC. Translating it yields CASSYVGTSLEYF.

The chain links TRBV6-6 to TRBJ2-3; a possible D gene is TRBD2 (6 bases). CDR3 length: 11 residues. CDR1 and CDR2 from the germline V gene are MNHNY and SVGAGI (reference sequence). The germline V and J ends were trimmed by 7 bases and 8 bases, with 10 bases remaining between them. In DNA form, the CDR3 reads TGTGCCAGCACGGAGGAGGGTACGCAGTATTTT. Its protein is CASTEEGTQYF.

The chain links TRBV2 to TRBJ1-4; no firm D call. The germline V and J ends were trimmed by 5 bases and 2 bases, with 9 bases remaining between them. The CDR3 loop spans 14 amino acids. The germline V gene has CDR1 SNHLY and CDR2 FYNNEI. In DNA, the CDR3 is TGTGCCAGCAGTTGGGGTCTGACTAATGAAAAACTGTTTTTT. Protein: CASSWGLTNEKLFF.

This clone was seen only once. The chain is built from TRBV5-1 and TRBJ2-7; D call uncertain. Trimming cost V 2 bases and J 3 bases, with 9 bases left between them. The germline gives CDR1 SGHRS, CDR2 YFSETQ. The CDR3 runs to 13 residues. This CDR3 is CASSLNGGYEQYF. The CDR3 DNA is TGCGCCAGCAGCTTAAATGGCGGCTACGAGCAGTACTTC.

V usage is TRBV5-4 and J usage is TRBJ2-1, with D possibly being TRBD1 (5 bases). The CDR3 extends over 12 amino acids. Per germline, CDR1 SGHNT and CDR2 YYREEE (reference sequence). V lost 4 bases and J 7 bases, leaving 9 bases between the germline ends. This chain's CDR3 is CASSLDRNEQFF. CDR3 bases: TGTGCCAGCAGCCTCGACAGAAATGAGCAGTTCTTC.

This clone was counted a single time. The chain's CDR3 is CASSVRQERGGYTF. The CDR3 DNA sequence: TGTGCCAGCAGCGTAAGACAGGAAAGGGGTGGCTACACCTTC. V usage is TRBV9 and J usage is TRBJ1-2; D might be TRBD1 (6 bases). Germline lookup yields CDR1 SGDLS and CDR2 YYNGEE. Trimming removed 1 base from V and 7 bases from J, with 14 bases in between. This CDR3 comprises 14 residues.

The V gene is TRBV7-2, the J gene TRBJ1-2; D gene ambiguous. V lost 0 bases to trimming and J lost 3 bases, with 11 bases between them. The CDR3 runs to 15 residues. Germline CDR1 and CDR2: SGHTA and FQGNSA. The CDR3 bases are TGTGCCAGCAGCTTAGCCCCCACGGCGGACTATGGCTACACCTTC. Its protein product is CASSLAPTADYGYTF.

The CDR3 here is CASSPGSNTEAFF. In nucleotides, the CDR3 is TGTGCCAGCAGCCCCGGGTCGAACACTGAAGCTTTCTTT. This chain uses TRBV11-2 with TRBJ1-1; D remains ambiguous. Germline-derived CDR1 and CDR2 are SGHAT and FQNNGV. The CDR3 has 13 residues. Trimming left V 5 bases short and J 1 base short, with 8 bases between.

Concerning this clone: One end of the junction varies from germline; a read error may be responsible. The CDR3 DNA reads TGTGCCAACAGTTCGGGACTAGCCACAGATACGCAGTATTTT. As protein: CANSSGLATDTQYF. This chain joins TRBV28 and TRBJ2-3, with 9 bases fitting TRBD2. The CDR3 has 14 residues. The germline gives CDR1 MDHEN, CDR2 SYDVKM.

This clone was recorded only once. The chain carries TRBV6-5 and TRBJ2-1; weak D call: TRBD1 (6 bases). The V end lost 6 bases, the J end lost 8 bases, and 20 bases lay between the germline ends. The CDR3 spans 15 residues. Germline V lookup: CDR1 MNHEY, CDR2 SVGAGI. The CDR3, as DNA: TGTGCCAGCAGCCACAATTACAGGGTCCGAGATGAGCAGTTCTTC. Its protein is CASSHNYRVRDEQFF.

V is TRBV6-5 and J is TRBJ2-4, with D tentatively TRBD2 (8 bases). This CDR3 has 16 amino acids. CDR1 and CDR2 (germline): MNHEY, SVGAGI. V was pared by 4 bases and J by 7 bases, with 20 bases between. The CDR3 reads CASSSSGGGGGNIQYF. Here the CDR3 DNA reads TGTGCCAGCAGTTCCTCGGGAGGGGGCGGTGGGAACATTCAGTACTTC.

The gene calls are TRBV9 and TRBJ2-2, with 7 nucleotides matching TRBD1. Trimming removed 0 bases from V and 2 bases from J; junction bases left unmatched: 4. From germline, CDR1 is SGDLS and CDR2 YYNGEE. CDR3 length: 16 residues. CDR3 amino acids: CASSVAGQANTGELFF. The CDR3 region has the DNA TGTGCCAGCAGCGTAGCTGGACAGGCCAACACCGGGGAGCTGTTTTTT.

V usage is TRBV25-1 and J usage is TRBJ2-5; D not resolved. This CDR3 region has 15 residues. Germline-derived CDR1 and CDR2 are MGHDK and SYGVNS. The V gene lost 2 bases and the J gene lost 2 bases, with 12 bases spanning the gap. For the CDR3, the DNA is TGTGCCAGCAGTGAAGCCACGATCACACAAGAGACCCAGTACTTC. Protein product: CASSEATITQETQYF.

The chain links TRBV6-6 to TRBJ1-2; 8 bases agree with TRBD1. The germline V gene has CDR1 MNHNY and CDR2 SVGAGI (reference sequence). The length of the CDR3 is 13 residues. Unmatched junction bases numbered 12, after V lost 11 bases and J lost 7 bases. CDR3 sequence reads: CAGTAQGAGGYTF. The DNA of the CDR3 is TGTGCCGGCACCGCCCAGGGGGCGGGTGGCTACACCTTC.

The chain joins TRBV5-1 to TRBJ1-4; D may be TRBD1 (6 bases). Germline V gene data show CDR1 as SGHRS and CDR2 as YFSETQ. V lost 1 base and J 0 bases, leaving 7 bases between the germline ends. The CDR3 consists of 15 residues. The CDR3 region has the DNA TGCGCCAGCAGCTTGAACAGGGCAACTAATGAAAAACTGTTTTTT. It yields the protein CASSLNRATNEKLFF.

V gene TRBV14 combines with J gene TRBJ1-2, with 7 bases that match TRBD1. Germline CDR1 SGHDN, CDR2 FVKESK. With V trimmed by 0 bases and J by 6 bases, 10 bases remained unmatched. CDR3 length equals 16 residues. In nucleotides, the CDR3 is TGTGCCAGCAGCCAAGATTTGATTCACAGGGGCGATGGCTACACCTTC. It is translated as CASSQDLIHRGDGYTF.

This clone was seen a few times. The V and J genes are TRBV19 and TRBJ2-1, with 14 bases matching TRBD2. The CDR3 has 17 amino acids. J was trimmed by 6 bases and V by 4 bases; bases with no gene match: 8. Germline CDR1 and CDR2: LNHDA and SQIVND (reference sequence). CDR3 DNA sequence: TGTGCCAGTAGTAACCCCCTTGGACTAGCGGGAGGCAATGAGCAGTTCTTC. Protein: CASSNPLGLAGGNEQFF.

V is TRBV21-1 and J is TRBJ2-1; TRBD2, as called in the table, went unchecked against the DNA. TRBV21-1 is designated a pseudogene. The CDR3 is 16 amino acids. For the CDR3, the DNA is TGTGCCCCGGGGAGGGCACCACAATCCCCCTTCAATGAGCAGTTCTTC. It translates to CAPGRAPQSPFNEQFF.

The CDR3 sequence: CASSYSGVLEETQYF. DNA for the CDR3: TGTGCCAGCAGTTACAGCGGAGTACTCGAAGAGACCCAGTACTTC. V and J are TRBV6-5 and TRBJ2-5; TRBD2 is a possible D gene (5 bases). Trimming took 2 bases from V and 3 from J, leaving 13 bases between them. The CDR3 sequence is 15 residues long. Germline loops: CDR1 MNHEY, CDR2 SVGAGI.

CDR3 protein: CASSLGGRATEAFF. Written as DNA, the CDR3 is TGCGCCAGCAGCTTGGGGGGCAGGGCCACTGAAGCTTTCTTT. The rearrangement uses TRBV5-1 and TRBJ1-1; TRBD1 might be the D (5 bases). Germline loops: CDR1 SGHRS, CDR2 YFSETQ. V lost 0 bases and J lost 4, with 10 bases in between. CDR3 length: 14 residues.

This clone was recorded once. The rearrangement joins TRBV5-1 to TRBJ1-5; D uncertain. This CDR3 spans 15 amino acids. The V end lost 4 bases, the J end lost 1 base, and 12 bases lay between the germline ends. Germline V gene data show CDR1 as SGHRS and CDR2 as YFSETQ. The CDR3 bases are TGCGCCAGCAGCGAGATTTCGGGGAGCAATCAGCCCCAGCATTTT. Amino acids: CASSEISGSNQPQHF.

The genes are TRBV4-1 and TRBJ1-6; D gene unclear. V lost 7 bases to trimming and J lost 0 bases, with 13 bases between them. Germline V gene sequence: CDR1 MGHRA, CDR2 YSYEKL. This CDR3 comprises 16 residues. CDR3 sequence: CASNPLKSSYNSPLHF. CDR3 bases: TGCGCCAGCAACCCTCTGAAGAGCTCCTATAATTCACCCCTCCACTTT.

This rearrangement joins TRBV7-8 to TRBJ1-5; D remains unclear. The CDR3 sequence is 13 residues long. The V end was cut by 1 base, the J end by 6 bases, with 7 bases between. Per germline, CDR1 SGHVS and CDR2 FQNEAQ. The CDR3 DNA reads TGTGCCAGCAGCTTAGGGGCGACTCAGCCCCAGCATTTT. Encoded protein: CASSLGATQPQHF.